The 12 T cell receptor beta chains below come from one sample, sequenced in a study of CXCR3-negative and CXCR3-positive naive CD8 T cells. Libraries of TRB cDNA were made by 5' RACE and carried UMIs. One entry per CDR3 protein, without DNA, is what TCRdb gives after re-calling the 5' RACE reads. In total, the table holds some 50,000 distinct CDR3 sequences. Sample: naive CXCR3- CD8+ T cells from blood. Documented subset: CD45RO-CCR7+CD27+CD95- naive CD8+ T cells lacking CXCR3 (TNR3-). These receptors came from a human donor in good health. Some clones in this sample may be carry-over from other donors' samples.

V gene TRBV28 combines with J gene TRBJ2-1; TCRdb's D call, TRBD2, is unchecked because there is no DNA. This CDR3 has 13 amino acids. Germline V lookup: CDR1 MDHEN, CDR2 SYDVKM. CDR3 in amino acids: CASGLADYNEQFF.

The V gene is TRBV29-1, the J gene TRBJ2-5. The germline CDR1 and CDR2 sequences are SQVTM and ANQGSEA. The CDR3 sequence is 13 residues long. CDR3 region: CSVERAGQETQYF.

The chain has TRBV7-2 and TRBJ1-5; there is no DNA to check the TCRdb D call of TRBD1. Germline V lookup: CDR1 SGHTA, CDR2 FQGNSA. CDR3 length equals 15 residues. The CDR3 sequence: CASSLRRTGGQPQHF.

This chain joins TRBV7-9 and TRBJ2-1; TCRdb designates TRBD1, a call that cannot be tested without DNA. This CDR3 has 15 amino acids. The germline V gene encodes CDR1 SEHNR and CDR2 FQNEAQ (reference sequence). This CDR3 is CASSLAEAGQEEQFF.

Here the CDR3 reads CSVEDTVAGELFF. The chain is built from TRBV29-1 and TRBJ2-2; TCRdb names TRBD1, which stays unverified in the absence of DNA. The CDR3 length is 13 residues. Germline CDR1 is SQVTM and CDR2 is ANQGSEA.

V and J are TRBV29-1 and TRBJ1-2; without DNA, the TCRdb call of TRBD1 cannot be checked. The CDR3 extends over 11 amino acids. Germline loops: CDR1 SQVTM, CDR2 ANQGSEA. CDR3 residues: CSGGGGYGYTF.

The CDR3 sequence is CASSPSTLVEQYF. V gene TRBV14 combines with J gene TRBJ2-7. This CDR3 has 13 amino acids. Looked up from germline, CDR1 is SGHDN and CDR2 is FVKESK. Combining the CDR3 with reference TRBV14 and TRBJ2-7 gives the whole variable domain EAGVTQFPSHSVIEKGQTVTLRCDPISGHDNLYWYRRVMGKEIKFLLHFVKESKQDESGMPNNRFLAERTGGTYSTLKVQPAELEDSGVYFCASSPSTLVEQYFGPGTRLTVT.

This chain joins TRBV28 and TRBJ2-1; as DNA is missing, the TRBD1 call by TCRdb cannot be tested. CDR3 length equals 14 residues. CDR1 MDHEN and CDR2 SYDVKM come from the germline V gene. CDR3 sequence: CASSFARRSNEQFF.

CDR3 residues: CASSEALLAGTGELFF. The V call is TRBV2, the J call TRBJ2-2. The CDR3 covers 16 residues. CDR1 is SNHLY, CDR2 FYNNEI, per germline. The full variable domain, with the rest looked up from reference TRBV2 and TRBJ2-2, is EPEVTQTPSHQVTQMGQEVILRCVPISNHLYFYWYRQILGQKVEFLVSFYNNEISEKSEIFDDQFSVERPDGSNFTLKIRSTKLEDSAMYFCASSEALLAGTGELFFGEGSRLTVL.

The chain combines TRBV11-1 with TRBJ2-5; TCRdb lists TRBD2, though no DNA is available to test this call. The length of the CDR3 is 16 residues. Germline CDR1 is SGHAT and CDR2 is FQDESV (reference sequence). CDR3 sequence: CASSTRLAGKEETQYF.

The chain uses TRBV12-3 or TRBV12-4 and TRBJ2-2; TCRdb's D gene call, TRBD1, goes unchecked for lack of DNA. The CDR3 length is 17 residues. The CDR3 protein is CASSPVGGPTSTGELFF.

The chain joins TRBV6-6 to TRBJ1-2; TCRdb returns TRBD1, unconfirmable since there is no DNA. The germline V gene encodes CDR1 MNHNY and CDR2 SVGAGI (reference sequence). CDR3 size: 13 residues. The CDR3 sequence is CASSYGLAPGYTF.